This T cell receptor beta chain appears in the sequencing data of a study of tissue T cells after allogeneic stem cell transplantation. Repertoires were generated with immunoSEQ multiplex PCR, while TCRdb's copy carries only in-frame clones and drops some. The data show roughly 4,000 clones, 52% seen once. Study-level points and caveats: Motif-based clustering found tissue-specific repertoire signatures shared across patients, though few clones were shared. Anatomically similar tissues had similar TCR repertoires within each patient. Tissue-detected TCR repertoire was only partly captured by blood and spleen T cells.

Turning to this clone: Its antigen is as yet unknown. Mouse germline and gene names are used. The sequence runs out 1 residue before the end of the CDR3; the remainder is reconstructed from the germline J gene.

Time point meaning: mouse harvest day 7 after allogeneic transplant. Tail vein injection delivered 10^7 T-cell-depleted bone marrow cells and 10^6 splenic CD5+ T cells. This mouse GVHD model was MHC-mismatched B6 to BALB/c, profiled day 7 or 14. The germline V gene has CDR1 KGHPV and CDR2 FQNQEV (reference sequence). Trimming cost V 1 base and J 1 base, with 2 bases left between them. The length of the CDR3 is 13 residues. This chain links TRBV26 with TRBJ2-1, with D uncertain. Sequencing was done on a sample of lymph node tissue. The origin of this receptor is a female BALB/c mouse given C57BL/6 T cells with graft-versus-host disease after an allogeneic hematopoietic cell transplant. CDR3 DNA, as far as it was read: TGTGCCAGCAGTCTGTACAACTATGCTGAGCAGTTC. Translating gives CASSLYNYAEQF. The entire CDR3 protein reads CASSLYNYAEQFF.